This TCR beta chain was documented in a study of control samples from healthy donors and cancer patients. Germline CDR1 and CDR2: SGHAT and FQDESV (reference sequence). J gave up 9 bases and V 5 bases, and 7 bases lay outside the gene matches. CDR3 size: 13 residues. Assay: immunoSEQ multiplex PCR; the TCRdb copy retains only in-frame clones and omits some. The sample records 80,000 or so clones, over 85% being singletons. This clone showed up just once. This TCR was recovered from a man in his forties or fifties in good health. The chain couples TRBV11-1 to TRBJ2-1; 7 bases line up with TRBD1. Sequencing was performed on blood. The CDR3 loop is CASSQTGLAEQFF. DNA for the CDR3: TGTGCCAGCAGCCAGACAGGGCTGGCTGAGCAGTTCTTC.